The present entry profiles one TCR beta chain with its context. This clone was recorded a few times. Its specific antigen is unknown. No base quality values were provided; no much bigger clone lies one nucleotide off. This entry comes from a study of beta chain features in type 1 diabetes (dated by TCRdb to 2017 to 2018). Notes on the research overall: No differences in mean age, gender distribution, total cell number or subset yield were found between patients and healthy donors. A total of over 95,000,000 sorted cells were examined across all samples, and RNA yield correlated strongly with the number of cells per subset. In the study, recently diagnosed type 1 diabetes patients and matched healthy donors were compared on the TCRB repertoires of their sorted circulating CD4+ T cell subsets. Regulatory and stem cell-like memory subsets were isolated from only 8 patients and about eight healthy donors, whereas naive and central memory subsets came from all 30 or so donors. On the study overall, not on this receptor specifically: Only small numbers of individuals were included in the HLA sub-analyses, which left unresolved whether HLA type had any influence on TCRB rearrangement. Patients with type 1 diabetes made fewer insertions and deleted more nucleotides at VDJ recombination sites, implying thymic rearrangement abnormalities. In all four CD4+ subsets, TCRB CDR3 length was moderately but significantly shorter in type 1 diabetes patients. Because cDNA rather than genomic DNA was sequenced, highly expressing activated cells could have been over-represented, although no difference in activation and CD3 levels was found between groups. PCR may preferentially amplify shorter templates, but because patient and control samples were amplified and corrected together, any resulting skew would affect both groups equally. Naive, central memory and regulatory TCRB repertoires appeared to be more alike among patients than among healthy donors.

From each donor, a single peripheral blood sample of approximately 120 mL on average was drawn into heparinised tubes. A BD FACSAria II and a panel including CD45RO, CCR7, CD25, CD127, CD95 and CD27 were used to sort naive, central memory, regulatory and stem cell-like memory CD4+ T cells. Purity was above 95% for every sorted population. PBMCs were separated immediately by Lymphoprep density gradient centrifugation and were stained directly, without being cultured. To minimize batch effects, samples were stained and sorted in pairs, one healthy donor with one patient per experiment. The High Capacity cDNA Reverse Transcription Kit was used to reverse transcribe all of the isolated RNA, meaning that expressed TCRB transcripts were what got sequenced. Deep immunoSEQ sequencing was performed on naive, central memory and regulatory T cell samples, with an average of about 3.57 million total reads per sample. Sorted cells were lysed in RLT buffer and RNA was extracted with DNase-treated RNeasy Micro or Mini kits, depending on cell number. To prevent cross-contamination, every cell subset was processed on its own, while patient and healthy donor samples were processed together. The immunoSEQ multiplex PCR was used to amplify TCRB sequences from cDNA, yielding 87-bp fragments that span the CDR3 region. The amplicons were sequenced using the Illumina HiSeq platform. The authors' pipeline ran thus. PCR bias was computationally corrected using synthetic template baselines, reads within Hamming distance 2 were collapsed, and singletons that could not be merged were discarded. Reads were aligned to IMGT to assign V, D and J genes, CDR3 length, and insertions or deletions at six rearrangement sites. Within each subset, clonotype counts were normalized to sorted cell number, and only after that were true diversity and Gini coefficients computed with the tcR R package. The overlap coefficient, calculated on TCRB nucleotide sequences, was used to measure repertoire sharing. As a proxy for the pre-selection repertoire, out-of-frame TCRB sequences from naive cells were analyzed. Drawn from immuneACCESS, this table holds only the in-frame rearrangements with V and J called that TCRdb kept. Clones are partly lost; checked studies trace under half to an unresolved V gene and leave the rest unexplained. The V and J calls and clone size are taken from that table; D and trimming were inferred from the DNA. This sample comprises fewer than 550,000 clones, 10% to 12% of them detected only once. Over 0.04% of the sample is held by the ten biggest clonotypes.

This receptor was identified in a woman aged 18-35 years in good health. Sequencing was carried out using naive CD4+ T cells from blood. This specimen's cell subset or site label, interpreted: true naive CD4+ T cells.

DNA sequence: TGCAGTGCTACGGGGACAGATACGCAGTATTTT. This translates into CSATGTDTQYF. The chain couples TRBV20-1 to TRBJ2-3; TRBD2 might be the D gene, on 5 matching bases. V loses 4 bases of germline sequence and J loses 3 bases, and the interval between the two ends is 5 bases. The CDR3 spans 11 residues, from the cysteine through the phenylalanine. CDR3 DNA is the only sequence kept; it has 33 bases, read in frame from the first base. CDR1 DFQATT and CDR2 SNEGSKA were looked up in the germline V gene (reference sequence).